These T cell receptor beta chains were read from a single sample in a study of beta chain features in type 1 diabetes. Generated by immunoSEQ multiplex PCR, the TCRdb table keeps only in-frame clones and is missing some. This table holds about 150,000 clones, about 7.3% found once. The material sequenced was central memory CD4+ T cells from blood. These receptors were taken from a man aged 18 to 35 in good health. The CDR3 runs from the conserved cysteine through the conserved F or W. The order of the fields is J gene, V gene, D gene, clone size, CDR3 DNA, CDR3 protein. D genes are given only for firm matches. Rows give clone size only sometimes, using once, few, many, or a class for an expanded clone.

J gene: TRBJ1-1; V gene: TRBV10-3; D gene: NA; clone size: few; CDR3 DNA: TGTGCCATCAGCGACCAGGACACTGAAGCTTTCTTT; CDR3 protein: CAISDQDTEAFF
J gene: TRBJ1-1; V gene: TRBV5-1; D gene: TRBD1; clone size: NA; CDR3 DNA: TGCGCCAGCAGCTTGGAAGGGGACAGCACTGAAGCTTTCTTT; CDR3 protein: CASSLEGDSTEAFF
J gene: TRBJ2-7; V gene: TRBV7-3; D gene: NA; clone size: few; CDR3 DNA: TGTGCCAGCAGCTTAAAAGGGGGCTACGAGCAGTACTTC; CDR3 protein: CASSLKGGYEQYF
J gene: TRBJ1-4; V gene: TRBV7-3; D gene: NA; clone size: few; CDR3 DNA: TGTGCCACATCAAAAACTGACAGATTTAATGAAAAACTGTTTTTT; CDR3 protein: CATSKTDRFNEKLFF
J gene: TRBJ2-7; V gene: TRBV4-3; D gene: NA; clone size: NA; CDR3 DNA: TGCGCCAGCAGCCGAGATCTCCTAGGATACGAGCAGTACTTC; CDR3 protein: CASSRDLLGYEQYF
J gene: TRBJ1-2; V gene: TRBV11-2; D gene: NA; clone size: many; CDR3 DNA: TGTGCCAGCAGCATTAACGGGGAGTATGGCTACACCTTC; CDR3 protein: CASSINGEYGYTF
J gene: TRBJ2-1; V gene: TRBV30; D gene: TRBD2; clone size: many; CDR3 DNA: TGTGCCTGGAGTAACAAAGGACTAGCGGACAATGAGCAGTTCTTC; CDR3 protein: CAWSNKGLADNEQFF
J gene: TRBJ2-2; V gene: TRBV7-3; D gene: NA; clone size: NA; CDR3 DNA: TGTGCCAGCAGCTTGCAGGGTGCACGGACCGGGGAGCTGTTTTTT; CDR3 protein: CASSLQGARTGELFF
J gene: TRBJ1-2; V gene: TRBV5-6; D gene: NA; clone size: few; CDR3 DNA: TGTGCCAGCAGCTTGTTTCAGGGGAACTATGGCTACACCTTC; CDR3 protein: CASSLFQGNYGYTF
J gene: TRBJ2-1; V gene: TRBV20-1; D gene: NA; clone size: many; CDR3 DNA: TGCAGTGCGCCGTTCGGGGTCGAGCAGTTCTTC; CDR3 protein: CSAPFGVEQFF
J gene: TRBJ2-5; V gene: TRBV20-1; D gene: NA; clone size: few; CDR3 DNA: TGCAGTGCTAGGGGCGAACAGTACTTC; CDR3 protein: CSARGEQYF
J gene: TRBJ2-5; V gene: TRBV14; D gene: TRBD2; clone size: many; CDR3 DNA: TGTGCCAGCGCCCCGGGACTAGCGGGCTTGTACCAAGAGACCCAGTACTTC; CDR3 protein: CASAPGLAGLYQETQYF
J gene: TRBJ1-3; V gene: TRBV7-2; D gene: NA; clone size: many; CDR3 DNA: TGTGCCAGCAGCTTGGACATGAGCTCTGGAAACACCATATATTTT; CDR3 protein: CASSLDMSSGNTIYF
J gene: TRBJ2-2; V gene: TRBV18; D gene: TRBD1; clone size: few; CDR3 DNA: TGTGCCAGCTCACGGGACAGTTTTGGAGGAGGGGAGCTGTTTTTT; CDR3 protein: CASSRDSFGGGELFF
J gene: TRBJ2-7; V gene: TRBV4-2; D gene: TRBD1; clone size: few; CDR3 DNA: TGTGCCAGCAGCTTGTCGCGACAGGGCACCTACGAGCAGTACTTC; CDR3 protein: CASSLSRQGTYEQYF
J gene: TRBJ1-3; V gene: TRBV27; D gene: NA; clone size: few; CDR3 DNA: TGTGCCAGCAGACAGGGTAGGTCTGGAAACACCATATATTTT; CDR3 protein: CASRQGRSGNTIYF
J gene: TRBJ2-1; V gene: TRBV14; D gene: TRBD2; clone size: many; CDR3 DNA: TGTGCCAGCAGCCCTGGACTAGTCCTGCCCAATGAGCAGTTCTTC; CDR3 protein: CASSPGLVLPNEQFF
J gene: TRBJ1-3; V gene: TRBV5-1; D gene: NA; clone size: few; CDR3 DNA: TGCGCCAGCAGCTTGCGGGCGGGCGTCTCTGGAAACACCATATATTTT; CDR3 protein: CASSLRAGVSGNTIYF
J gene: TRBJ2-4; V gene: TRBV6-5; D gene: NA; clone size: many; CDR3 DNA: TGTGCCAGCAGCTACACCGCGGAGGTGAACATTCAGTACTTC; CDR3 protein: CASSYTAEVNIQYF
J gene: TRBJ2-1; V gene: TRBV18; D gene: TRBD2; clone size: NA; CDR3 DNA: TGTGCCAGCTCGCGAACTAGCGGGGTCTACAATGAGCAGTTCTTC; CDR3 protein: CASSRTSGVYNEQFF
J gene: TRBJ1-1; V gene: TRBV29-1; D gene: TRBD1; clone size: few; CDR3 DNA: TGCAGCGTCTTCAAGACAGGGGGGAACACTGAAGCTTTCTTT; CDR3 protein: CSVFKTGGNTEAFF
J gene: TRBJ2-2; V gene: TRBV5-5; D gene: TRBD2; clone size: NA; CDR3 DNA: TGTGCCAGCAGCTTGGTACTAGCGGGAGTTAACACCGGGGAGCTGTTTTTT; CDR3 protein: CASSLVLAGVNTGELFF
J gene: TRBJ2-2; V gene: TRBV7-9; D gene: NA; clone size: NA; CDR3 DNA: TGTGCCAGCAGCTTAGGCGGGACCGGGGAGCTGTTTTTT; CDR3 protein: CASSLGGTGELFF
J gene: TRBJ1-4; V gene: TRBV18; D gene: NA; clone size: few; CDR3 DNA: TGTGCCAGCTCACCAGTCCCTATCTTAAATGAAAAACTGTTTTTT; CDR3 protein: CASSPVPILNEKLFF
J gene: TRBJ2-2; V gene: TRBV25-1; D gene: TRBD2; clone size: NA; CDR3 DNA: TGTGCCAGCAGTGTTCCGGGAGGCACCGGGGAGCTGTTTTTT; CDR3 protein: CASSVPGGTGELFF
J gene: TRBJ2-5; V gene: TRBV9; D gene: NA; clone size: NA; CDR3 DNA: TGTGCCAGCAGCTACCAAACCGGGGTAGAGACCCAGTACTTC; CDR3 protein: CASSYQTGVETQYF
J gene: TRBJ2-6; V gene: TRBV18; D gene: NA; clone size: many; CDR3 DNA: TGTGCCAGCTCACCAGCGGGTACTTCTGGGGCCAACGTCCTGACTTTC; CDR3 protein: CASSPAGTSGANVLTF
J gene: TRBJ2-5; V gene: TRBV30; D gene: NA; clone size: few; CDR3 DNA: TGTGCCTGGAGACTCCATGGATCGGGGGATCAAGAGACCCAGTACTTC; CDR3 protein: CAWRLHGSGDQETQYF
J gene: TRBJ2-3; V gene: TRBV4-3; D gene: NA; clone size: few; CDR3 DNA: TGCGCCAGCAGCCAAGGCGGCCTAGCCCGCACAGATACGCAGTATTTT; CDR3 protein: CASSQGGLARTDTQYF
J gene: TRBJ1-5; V gene: TRBV7-9; D gene: TRBD1; clone size: few; CDR3 DNA: TGTGCCAGCAGCGGCCCGGGACAGGAGCTCCAGCATTTT; CDR3 protein: CASSGPGQELQHF
J gene: TRBJ2-7; V gene: TRBV7-9; D gene: NA; clone size: few; CDR3 DNA: TGTGCCAGCAGCGATACAGGGAGGGGCTACGAGCAGTACTTC; CDR3 protein: CASSDTGRGYEQYF
J gene: TRBJ1-4; V gene: TRBV11-2; D gene: NA; clone size: few; CDR3 DNA: TGTGCCAGCCGTTGGGGAGCAAATGAAAAACTGTTTTTT; CDR3 protein: CASRWGANEKLFF
J gene: TRBJ2-1; V gene: TRBV2; D gene: TRBD2; clone size: many; CDR3 DNA: TGTGCCAGCAGTCGGGAAAGCGGGAGGGGGTTCTTC; CDR3 protein: CASSRESGRGFF
J gene: TRBJ1-5; V gene: TRBV28; D gene: NA; clone size: few; CDR3 DNA: TGTGCCAGCAGTTTAAGGGGCAGGGCCAATCAGCCCCAGCATTTT; CDR3 protein: CASSLRGRANQPQHF
J gene: TRBJ2-3; V gene: TRBV7-2; D gene: TRBD1; clone size: few; CDR3 DNA: TGTGCCAGCAGCGGACAGGGGGCAGATACGCAGTATTTT; CDR3 protein: CASSGQGADTQYF
J gene: TRBJ1-5; V gene: TRBV5-5; D gene: TRBD1; clone size: NA; CDR3 DNA: TGTGCCAGCAGACCTGGACAGGGGACGGGGCCCCAGCATTTT; CDR3 protein: CASRPGQGTGPQHF